The 26 T cell receptor beta chains listed next were all sequenced from one sample in a study of control samples from healthy donors and cancer patients (dated by TCRdb to about 2020). Preparation of the library involved the immunoSEQ multiplex PCR assay. TCRdb obtained this table from immuneACCESS and retained in-frame rearrangements with V and J assigned. These tables miss some clones; where compared with another copy, unresolved V genes account for less than half of the shortfall, and the remainder is unexplained. The sample profile shows about 150,000 clones; about 94% of them were found once. Around 8% of the sample rests with the top ten. Sample: blood. The receptor set was obtained from a woman aged 40 to 49 in good health.

This rearrangement joins TRBV12-3 or TRBV12-4 to TRBJ1-5; no clear D. This CDR3 has 12 amino acids. The V end was cut by 8 bases, the J end by 4 bases, with 9 bases between. In DNA, the CDR3 is TGTGCCAGCCGTGCCCCAAATCAGCCCCAGCATTTT. Translation: CASRAPNQPQHF.

The CDR3 reads CASTSFYGYTF. The CDR3 DNA reads TGTGCCAGTACTTCCTTCTATGGCTACACCTTC. This chain joins TRBV19 and TRBJ1-2, with D unresolved. The CDR3 spans 11 residues. In germline, CDR1 is LNHDA, CDR2 SQIVND (reference sequence). Trimming took 7 bases from V and 4 from J, leaving 7 bases between them.

The V call is TRBV5-4, the J call TRBJ1-2; tentatively, D is TRBD1 (5 bases). V lost 4 bases and J lost 4, with 8 bases in between. The germline V gene has CDR1 SGHNT and CDR2 YYREEE (reference sequence). This CDR3 is 12 amino acids long. The CDR3 sequence: CASSADSYGYTF. Here the CDR3 DNA reads TGTGCCAGCAGCGCCGACAGCTATGGCTACACCTTC.

The rearrangement links TRBV2 to TRBJ2-2, with TRBD1 matching 10 bases. The germline gives CDR1 SNHLY, CDR2 FYNNEI. The V and J ends lost 7 bases and 3 bases, in that order; junction bases with no gene match: 5. The CDR3 spans 15 residues. The DNA of the CDR3 is TGTGCCAGCAAGGTTGGGACAGGGGACACCGGGGAGCTGTTTTTT. This codes for CASKVGTGDTGELFF.

The gene calls are TRBV19 and TRBJ1-1; D ambiguous. The germline V and J ends were trimmed by 10 bases and 6 bases, with 27 bases remaining between them. The germline gives CDR1 LNHDA, CDR2 SQIVND (reference sequence). The CDR3 is made up of 16 amino acids. In DNA, the CDR3 is TGTGCCACCCGACCGCCGGGGTTTGTTGAAATCGCTGAAGCTTTCTTT. This encodes CATRPPGFVEIAEAFF.

The J gene is TRBJ1-2, the V gene TRBV6-5; D may be TRBD1 (6 bases). This CDR3 has 14 amino acids. Between the trimmed V and J ends, which lost 2 bases and 4 bases, there was a span of 11 bases. Germline CDR1 reads MNHEY; CDR2 reads SVGAGI. The CDR3 DNA follows: TGTGCCAGCAGTTACCTGGGACAAGCCTATGGCTACACCTTC. Translating it yields CASSYLGQAYGYTF.

The rearrangement joins TRBV5-5 to TRBJ1-6; 7 positions match TRBD1. The J segment lost 9 bases and the V segment lost 2 bases, leaving 5 bases of the junction unmatched. Per germline, CDR1 SGHKS and CDR2 YYEKEE (reference sequence). The CDR3 is made up of 14 amino acids. This CDR3 reads CASSFTTGSSPLHF. In DNA form, the CDR3 reads TGTGCCAGCAGCTTTACGACAGGGAGTTCACCCCTCCACTTT.

With regard to this clone: In the same sample, other DNA sequences code for this CDR3. The chain joins TRBV10-3 to TRBJ1-2; D is unclear. Trimming shortened V by 4 bases and J by 3 bases, and 9 bases separated the two germline ends. In germline, CDR1 is ENHRY, CDR2 SYGVKD. This CDR3 has 13 residues. The CDR3, as DNA: TGTGCCATCAGTGGAACAGATGACTATGGCTACACCTTC. This sequence encodes CAISGTDDYGYTF.

The V gene is TRBV4-2, the J gene TRBJ2-7, with D possibly TRBD2 on 7 matching bases. CDR3 size: 14 residues. CDR1 and CDR2 (germline): LGHNA, YNFKEQ. Trimming removed 4 bases from V and 5 bases from J, with 15 bases in between. CDR3 amino acids: CASSRRGGEDEQYF. CDR3 DNA: TGTGCCAGCAGCCGAAGGGGGGGGGAAGACGAGCAGTACTTC.

The genes are TRBV3-1 (or the pseudogene TRBV3-2) and TRBJ2-7; D is possibly TRBD1 (6 bases). Trimming stripped 2 bases from V and 9 bases from J, with 29 bases between. This CDR3 comprises 18 residues. CDR1 and CDR2 from the germline V gene are LGHDT and YNNKEL (reference sequence). DNA of the CDR3: TGTGCCAGCAGCCAACGTACAAGCTCCAGCGACAGGACCCGCTCGCAGTACTTC. Translating it yields CASSQRTSSSDRTRSQYF.

The chain employs TRBV27 and TRBJ2-1, with 7 bases lining up with TRBD2. CDR1 MNHEY and CDR2 SMNVEV come from the germline V gene (reference sequence). The length of the CDR3 is 15 residues. After removal of 7 bases from V and 4 bases from J, the junction contained 10 bases not matched to a gene. The CDR3 DNA reads TGTGCCAGCATTGGGGGTAGCGGGCCTTACAATGAGCAGTTCTTC. It translates to CASIGGSGPYNEQFF.

The chain joins TRBV7-2 to TRBJ1-5; D ambiguous. V lost 1 base to trimming and J lost 3 bases, with 4 bases between them. The length of the CDR3 is 13 residues. Germline values: CDR1 SGHTA, CDR2 FQGNSA. CDR3 loop: CASSLGFNQPQHF. The CDR3 coding sequence is TGTGCCAGCAGCTTAGGGTTCAATCAGCCCCAGCATTTT.

This rearrangement joins TRBV3-1 (or the pseudogene TRBV3-2) to TRBJ2-3, with TRBD2 matching over 7 bases. J gave up 1 base and V 2 bases, and 12 bases lay outside the gene matches. CDR3 length equals 18 residues. The germline V gene encodes CDR1 LGHDT and CDR2 YNNKEL (reference sequence). CDR3 sequence reads: CASSQWGGSGPGTDTQYF. The CDR3 DNA follows: TGTGCCAGCAGCCAATGGGGGGGTAGCGGGCCGGGCACAGATACGCAGTATTTT.

The CDR3 sequence: CASSRQGATGNTIYF. Here the CDR3 DNA reads TGTGCCAGCAGTAGACAGGGGGCTACTGGAAACACCATATATTTT. This chain joins TRBV6-5 and TRBJ1-3; 10 positions match TRBD1. Germline values: CDR1 MNHEY, CDR2 SVGAGI. The CDR3 sequence is 15 residues long. J was trimmed by 2 bases and V by 5 bases; bases with no gene match: 3.

This clone was found once. The chain carries TRBV27 and TRBJ2-2; either TRBD1 or TRBD2 may fit D (5 bases each). CDR1 and CDR2 (germline): MNHEY, SMNVEV (reference sequence). Trimming cost V 3 bases and J 3 bases, with 14 bases left between them. This CDR3 contains 16 residues. CDR3 protein: CASSFRTGRYTGELFF. Here the CDR3 DNA reads TGTGCCAGCAGTTTCAGGACGGGGCGGTACACCGGGGAGCTGTTTTTT.

The CDR3 protein is CASCRTGTYEQYF. In nucleotides, the CDR3 is TGTGCCAGCTGTCGGACAGGAACCTACGAGCAGTACTTC. The chain is built from TRBV25-1 and TRBJ2-7; the match to TRBD1 covers 7 bases. V dropped 8 bases and J dropped 2; count of bases not matched to a gene: 6. Looked up from germline, CDR1 is MGHDK and CDR2 is SYGVNS. The CDR3 has 13 amino acids.

The rearrangement uses TRBV19 and TRBJ1-5; D call uncertain. Trimming stripped 5 bases from V and 2 bases from J, with 10 bases between. Germline values: CDR1 LNHDA, CDR2 SQIVND (reference sequence). The CDR3 covers 14 residues. The CDR3 nucleotides read TGTGCCAGTAGTCAGGATCTTGGCAATCAGCCCCAGCATTTT. Translation: CASSQDLGNQPQHF.

This CDR3 is CASSSDHRVGELFF. The CDR3, as DNA: TGCGCCAGCTCCTCGGACCACCGGGTCGGGGAGCTGTTTTTT. The gene calls are TRBV4-3 and TRBJ2-2; D gene uncertain. V was clipped by 8 bases and J by 7 bases, with 17 bases between them. Germline CDR1 is LGHNA and CDR2 is YSLEER. The CDR3 is made up of 14 amino acids.

The V and J genes are TRBV4-1 and TRBJ2-1; D unresolved. Looked up from germline, CDR1 is MGHRA and CDR2 is YSYEKL. The CDR3 extends over 12 amino acids. The V end lost 1 base, the J end lost 8 bases, and 6 bases lay between the germline ends. Written as DNA, the CDR3 is TGCGCCAGCAGCCAAGGTTACCATGAGCAGTTCTTC. Amino acids: CASSQGYHEQFF.

This chain joins TRBV5-4 and TRBJ2-7; TRBD2 matches at 13 bases. The length of the CDR3 is 17 residues. The germline gives CDR1 SGHNT, CDR2 YYREEE (reference sequence). The J segment lost 2 bases and the V segment lost 1 base, leaving 6 bases of the junction unmatched. The CDR3: CASSLQSGTSGAYEQYF. The CDR3 bases are TGTGCCAGCAGCTTGCAATCCGGGACTAGCGGGGCCTACGAGCAGTACTTC.

The rearrangement joins TRBV7-9 to TRBJ2-3, with 8 bases aligning to TRBD1. CDR1 is SEHNR, CDR2 FQNEAQ, per germline (reference sequence). The length of the CDR3 is 14 residues. V gave up 3 bases and J gave up 7 bases; unmatched junction bases: 6. The CDR3 DNA reads TGTGCCAGCAGCTTGGGCGGACAGGGCAATACGCAGTATTTT. This gives the protein CASSLGGQGNTQYF.

J is TRBJ2-2 and V is TRBV6-2 or TRBV6-3, with 8 bases that match TRBD2. This CDR3 comprises 14 residues. Germline CDR1 and CDR2: MNHEY and SVGEGT. The ends lost 0 bases at V and 7 bases at J; junction bases unmatched: 1. Here the CDR3 reads CASSYSRGDGELFF. CDR3 DNA: TGTGCCAGCAGTTACTCGCGGGGGGACGGGGAGCTGTTTTTT.

The DNA for the CDR3 is TGTGCCAGTAATTGGGGACCCGGGGAGCTGTTTTTT. As protein: CASNWGPGELFF. This chain links TRBV19 with TRBJ2-2; D is tentatively TRBD1 or TRBD2 (5 bases each). Germline V gives CDR1 LNHDA, CDR2 SQIVND (reference sequence). CDR3 length equals 12 residues. V shed 7 bases and J shed 6 bases, with 9 bases lying between them.

The chain couples TRBV6-5 to TRBJ2-6; the D is unclear. CDR1 and CDR2 from the germline V gene are MNHEY and SVGAGI. Trimming removed 0 bases from V and 2 bases from J, with 5 bases in between. The CDR3 consists of 15 residues. The CDR3 nucleotides read TGTGCCAGCAGTTACTCCCCGGCTGGGGCCAACGTCCTGACTTTC. This translates into CASSYSPAGANVLTF.

V usage is TRBV7-9 and J usage is TRBJ1-1, with D hard to call. Germline lookup yields CDR1 SEHNR and CDR2 FQNEAQ (reference sequence). CDR3 size: 13 residues. Trimming removed 2 bases at V and 3 bases at J, with 7 bases between. The CDR3 here is CASSLTTDTEAFF. The CDR3 region has the DNA TGTGCCAGCAGCTTAACTACGGACACTGAAGCTTTCTTT.

Concerning this clone itself: A read error may produce the germline difference seen at one junction end. The gene calls are TRBV11-3 and TRBJ2-1; 15 nucleotides agree with TRBD2. Germline V gene sequence: CDR1 SGHNT, CDR2 YENEEA. This CDR3 is 15 amino acids long. Here the CDR3 DNA reads TGTGCCAGCAGCTCCGGACTAGCGGGAGGGAATGAGCAGCTCTTC. Translated, it gives CASSSGLAGGNEQLF.